This T cell receptor beta chain was profiled in a study of T-cell memory formation after mild COVID-19. Study-wide points: Clones that contracted from day 15 to 85 had balanced CD4/CD8; later expanders were CD4+ biased.

TCRdb ran MiXCR on the 5' RACE reads and lists one entry per CDR3 protein. The sample includes roughly 450,000 distinct CDR3 sequences, about 20% seen only once; the top ten take 9% to 15%. This clonotype came up a few times. The antigen is unknown. The clonotype comes from an adult woman who had mild COVID-19 (a few samples of this study predate the infection). Cell type and time point are not known. Sequencing input: PBMCs or a T cell subset sorted from them (not recorded which).

The chain's CDR3 is CASSLTGGDTYEQYF. The CDR3 DNA is TGTGCCAGCAGCTTAACCGGCGGGGACACTTACGAGCAGTACTTC. The V gene is TRBV7-9, the J gene TRBJ2-7; D possibly uses TRBD1 or TRBD2 (6 bases each). The CDR3 has 15 residues. Germline CDR1 SEHNR, CDR2 FQNEAQ (reference sequence). The V end lost 2 bases, the J end lost 4 bases, and 15 bases lay between the germline ends.